The rows below give T cell receptor beta chains drawn from one sample of a study of T cell responses to AZD1222 COVID-19 vaccine. The method was immunoSEQ multiplex PCR; TCRdb's version includes in-frame clones alone and lacks a portion of them. The repertoire consists of tens of thousands of clones, with around 88% occurring once and the leading ten covering about a sixth. The sequencing here drew on peripheral blood, taken on day 0 of AZD1222 vaccination. These TCRs come from an adult in good health. The CDR3 runs from the conserved cysteine through the conserved F or W. D genes are given only for firm matches. Clone size is shown for a subset of rows, as once, few, many or a class of expanded clone.

size	V	J	D	DNA	CDR3
once	TRBV28	TRBJ2-2	TRBD2	TGTGCCAGCAGTTCGCCCCCGGGACTAGAAACCACCGGGGAGCTGTTTTTT	CASSSPPGLETTGELFF
-	TRBV18	TRBJ1-1	TRBD1	TGTGCCAGCTCACCACAGGGACAGGGTACTGAAGCTTTCTTT	CASSPQGQGTEAFF
-	TRBV6-5	TRBJ1-3	-	TGTGCCAGCAGTTCGGGGGCCGCCACCTCTGGAAACACCATATATTTT	CASSSGAATSGNTIYF
-	TRBV28	TRBJ1-2	-	TGTGCCAGCAGTTTTAGGCACCCGAGGGGCTACACCTTC	CASSFRHPRGYTF
-	TRBV27	TRBJ1-4	-	TGTGCCAGCAGTCCCATCCGGGACCGAAAAGAAGCGGCAAATGAAAAACTGTTTTTT	CASSPIRDRKEAANEKLFF
-	TRBV3-1/TRBV3-2	TRBJ2-1	TRBD2	TGTGCCAGCAGCCCTAGGACTAGCGGGAGCGGTGAGCAGTTCTTC	CASSPRTSGSGEQFF
-	TRBV6-5	TRBJ1-1	-	TGTGCCAGCATGAACACTGAAGCTTTCTTT	CASMNTEAFF
-	TRBV9	TRBJ2-2	TRBD1	TGTGCCAGCATGGACAGGGGGAATACCGGGGAGCTGTTTTTT	CASMDRGNTGELFF
-	TRBV5-1	TRBJ2-5	-	TGCGCCAGCAGCTTGATCCAGGGAGTGATAGAGACCCAGTACTTC	CASSLIQGVIETQYF
-	TRBV10-3	TRBJ1-1	-	TGTGCCATCAGTGGAAGGAACACTGAAGCTTTCTTT	CAISGRNTEAFF
-	TRBV25-1	TRBJ2-5	TRBD2	TGTGCCAGCAGTGAGGGAGCGGGAGGCGGGGAGACCCAGTACTTC	CASSEGAGGGETQYF
-	TRBV5-1	TRBJ1-4	-	TGCGCCAGCAGCTTGGCAGGGGATGACGAAAAACTGTTTTTT	CASSLAGDDEKLFF
-	TRBV7-2	TRBJ1-5	TRBD1	TGTGCCAGCAGCTTAGCCCAGGGGGCCGATCAGCCCCAGCATTTT	CASSLAQGADQPQHF
-	TRBV9	TRBJ2-5	-	TGTGCCAGCCAACCCTGGGCGGGGGAGACCCAGTACTTC	CASQPWAGETQYF
once	TRBV11-2	TRBJ2-7	TRBD1	TGTGCCAGCAGCTTCACAGGGGCCTACGAGCAGTACTTC	CASSFTGAYEQYF